The T cell receptor beta chain under discussion was sequenced for a study of T-cell reconstitution after alpha-beta-depleted transplantation in children. Broader study findings: The study reportedly traced alpha-beta T cells about two months after transplant to several hundred expanded graft clones. Surviving recipient cells, namely T cells and thymic progenitors, were the source of high day-60 TCRbeta diversity in some patients. By one year post-transplant, T-cell counts and diversity largely arose from T cells that were newly produced.

Unique molecular identifiers were incorporated during preparation of the TCRbeta library. A single record per CDR3 protein comes from TCRdb applying MiXCR to the PCR reads. The table records fewer than 550,000 distinct CDR3 sequences, more than 9.5% of them present only once. In this sample, this clonotype turned up a few times. What it binds is not known. The J segment lost 6 bases and the V segment lost 5 bases, leaving 10 bases of the junction unmatched. CDR1 SGHTA and CDR2 FQGNSA come from the germline V gene. The CDR3 is 15 amino acids. The V gene is TRBV7-2, the J gene TRBJ2-1, with TRBD1 matching 7 bases. The TCR comes from a female patient aged 2-10 years who had a stem cell transplant for aplastic anemia, so the T cells may come from the graft donor. The sample consisted of PBMCs, mostly from graft donor cells, taken 180 days after TCRalphabeta/CD19-depleted stem cell transplant. CDR3 sequence (DNA): TGTGCCAGCAGCGCGAGACAGGGCGGGCGCAATGAGCAGTTCTTC. Amino acids: CASSARQGGRNEQFF.